Listed below are T cell receptor beta chains from one sample, sequenced in a study of read filtering for tumor transcriptome and immune sequencing. TCRdb fed the reads into MiXCR, producing one record per CDR3 protein. The repertoire holds fewer than 100,000 distinct CDR3 sequences, with about 12% as singletons. Sequenced material: a population of CD138-negative cells sorted from bone marrow. Receptors originate from a donor aged 40 or older with multiple myeloma. The CDR3 runs from the conserved cysteine through the conserved F or W. The order of the fields is V gene, J gene, D gene, clone size, CDR3 DNA, CDR3 protein. D genes are given only for firm matches. Size values are once, few and many counts, or a class for expanded clones, and some rows have none.

>TRBV2|TRBJ1-1|TRBD1|many
TGTGCCAGCAGCGGGACAGGGGGCCTGACTGAAGCTTTCTTT
CASSGTGGLTEAFF
>TRBV7-9|TRBJ2-7|.|.
TGTGCCAGCAGCTACCCGTCGGACGACCCCCAGTACTTC
CASSYPSDDPQYF
>TRBV5-1|TRBJ2-1|.|many
TGCGCCAGCAGCCCTCTAGGATGGGGGCGTGACAATGAGCAGTTCTTC
CASSPLGWGRDNEQFF
>TRBV2|TRBJ2-7|TRBD2|many
TGTGCCAGCAAAGGACTAGCCTACGAGCAGTACTTC
CASKGLAYEQYF
>TRBV29-1|TRBJ2-1|TRBD1|many
TGCAGCGTTGAAGACCCGGACAGGGTGTCCTACAATGAGCAGTTCTTC
CSVEDPDRVSYNEQFF
>TRBV6-2/TRBV6-3|TRBJ2-1|.|many
TGTGCCAGCAGTTACTTTGATGAGCAGTTCTTC
CASSYFDEQFF
>TRBV6-1|TRBJ2-1|TRBD2|.
TGTGCCAGCAGCCTATCCCTAGCGGGTCCTTACAATGAGCAGTTCTTC
CASSLSLAGPYNEQFF
>TRBV6-1|TRBJ1-5|TRBD1|many
TGTGCCAGCAGCGCAGAGGGACAGCCGAATCAGCCCCAGCATTTT
CASSAEGQPNQPQHF
>TRBV29-1|TRBJ2-7|.|many
TGCAGCGCCGTACCGGGGGCGAACTCCTACGAGCAGTACTTC
CSAVPGANSYEQYF
>TRBV2|TRBJ2-5|.|many
TGTGCCAGCAGTGGGGCCCCACAGCAAGAGACCCAGTACTTC
CASSGAPQQETQYF
>TRBV29-1|TRBJ1-5|.|many
TGCAGCGTTGCTCTAGCGCCCAATAGCAATCAGCCCCAGCATTTT
CSVALAPNSNQPQHF
>TRBV7-2|TRBJ2-7|.|few
TGTGCCAGCAGCTTGGTGGGGTACGGCAACGAGCAGTACTTC
CASSLVGYGNEQYF
>TRBV6-2/TRBV6-3|TRBJ2-3|.|many
TGTGCCAGCAGTTACCCCTGGGATACGCAGTATTTT
CASSYPWDTQYF
>TRBV7-3|TRBJ1-2|.|many
TGTGCCAGCAGCCCCAGGGCTAACTATGGCTACACCTTC
CASSPRANYGYTF
>TRBV5-1|TRBJ2-6|.|many
TGCGCCAGCAGCCCACTGAGCTCTGGGGCCAACGTCCTGACTTTC
CASSPLSSGANVLTF
>TRBV2|TRBJ1-2|.|many
TGTGCCAGCAGTGATCCCGTCAGGAAGGCGGGCTACACCTTC
CASSDPVRKAGYTF
>TRBV7-3|TRBJ2-3|.|many
TGTGCCAGCAGCCCGCAGTCCGTAGATACGCAGTATTTT
CASSPQSVDTQYF
>TRBV7-8|TRBJ2-1|TRBD2|.
TGTGCCAGCAGCCCGCCCGGGACTAGCGGGAGGGGGACCTACAATGAGCAGTTCTTC
CASSPPGTSGRGTYNEQFF
>TRBV20-1|TRBJ1-2|TRBD1|.
TGCAGTGCTAGAAGGACAGGGAATAGGGTAAACTATGGCTACACCTTC
CSARRTGNRVNYGYTF
>TRBV28|TRBJ2-5|.|few
TGTGCCAGCAGTAGCCCCCGGGGGAGCCAAGAGACCCAGTACTTC
CASSSPRGSQETQYF
>TRBV10-3|TRBJ1-5|.|many
TGTGCCATCAGTGAGCGGGCCAGCGTGCGTAGCAATCAGCCCCAGCATTTT
CAISERASVRSNQPQHF
>TRBV5-1|TRBJ1-4|.|many
TGCGCCAGCAGCCCTCGGGACGCTGCAACTAATGAAAAACTGTTTTTT
CASSPRDAATNEKLFF
>TRBV12-3/TRBV12-4|TRBJ1-5|TRBD1|few
TGTGCCAGCAGGACAGGGGGCGCGGGCAATCAGCCCCAGCATTTT
CASRTGGAGNQPQHF
>TRBV20-1|TRBJ2-1|TRBD2|.
TGCAGTGCTCGCCGGGTTAGCGGGAGGGTAGATGAGCAGTTCTTC
CSARRVSGRVDEQFF
>TRBV29-1|TRBJ2-5|TRBD1|many
TGCAGCGTTGAAAGGACAGGCCCCCAAGAGACCCAGTACTTC
CSVERTGPQETQYF
>TRBV2|TRBJ2-1|TRBD2|many
TGTGCCAGCAGTGGACGGGAGGGCCGATACAATGAGCAGTTCTTC
CASSGREGRYNEQFF
>TRBV12-3/TRBV12-4|TRBJ2-1|.|many
TGTGCCAGCACCCTACGGCCCGGGAGCTCCTACAATGAGCAGTTCTTC
CASTLRPGSSYNEQFF
>TRBV7-9|TRBJ1-3|.|.
TGTGCCAGCAGCCTTCAGGGCCCCGAAGACACCATATATTTT
CASSLQGPEDTIYF
>TRBV7-9|TRBJ2-3|.|many
TGTGCCAGCAGCTTACGACCTGTGGTGGGAGATACGCAGTATTTT
CASSLRPVVGDTQYF
>TRBV20-1|TRBJ2-1|TRBD2|few
TGCAGTGCTAGAGAGGGGACTAGCCACAATGAGCAGTTCTTC
CSAREGTSHNEQFF
>TRBV2|TRBJ2-7|TRBD2|many
TGTGCCAGCCAGGTAGGGACTAGCGTCTACGAGCAGTACTTC
CASQVGTSVYEQYF
>TRBV7-9|TRBJ2-7|.|many
TGTGCCAGCAGCTTTCCGGGACGGGTCTACGAGCAGTACTTC
CASSFPGRVYEQYF
>TRBV7-6|TRBJ2-1|TRBD2|many
TGTGCCAGCAGCTTAGCCGCGGGGGGAAACAATGAGCAGTTCTTC
CASSLAAGGNNEQFF
>TRBV10-2|TRBJ2-7|TRBD2|many
TGCGCCAGCAGCGGACTAGCGGGAATCTACGAGCAGTACTTC
CASSGLAGIYEQYF
>TRBV20-1|TRBJ2-7|TRBD2|many
TGCAGTGGGGCGGGAGAGTACGAGCAGTACTTC
CSGAGEYEQYF
>TRBV9|TRBJ1-6|.|many
TGTGCCAGCAGCGTAGAAGGCAGGGGAGGATCACCCCTCCACTTT
CASSVEGRGGSPLHF
>TRBV5-6|TRBJ1-4|.|many
TGTGCCAGCAGCTTGGGTGAAAAACTGTTTTTT
CASSLGEKLFF
>TRBV12-3/TRBV12-4|TRBJ1-5|TRBD1|few
TGTGCCAGCAGCCTGGACAGGGTCAATCAGCCCCAGCATTTT
CASSLDRVNQPQHF
>TRBV5-6|TRBJ2-1|.|many
TGTGCCAGCAGCTTGTTACCGGACAATGAGCAGTTCTTC
CASSLLPDNEQFF
>TRBV29-1|TRBJ2-1|.|medium-sized
TGCAGCGTTGGGGGACCGTACAATGAGCAGTTCTTC
CSVGGPYNEQFF
>TRBV29-1|TRBJ2-1|.|many
TGCAGCGTTAGGAGAAGGGAAAATGAGCAGTTCTTC
CSVRRRENEQFF
>TRBV6-6|TRBJ1-5|TRBD1|many
TGTGCCAGCAGTTCACAGGGGGCTCAGCCCCAGCATTTT
CASSSQGAQPQHF
>TRBV29-1|TRBJ2-2|.|many
TGCAGCGTTGTCAGGGGCCCCACCGGGGAGCTGTTTTTT
CSVVRGPTGELFF
>TRBV7-9|TRBJ2-1|TRBD2|many
TGTGCCAGCAGCCCGGGACTAGCGGGAGTCTACAATGAGCAGTTCTTC
CASSPGLAGVYNEQFF
>TRBV20-1|TRBJ2-5|TRBD2|many
TGCAGTGCCGCAGGACGGGAGAGACTGAGCGGGAGCCAAGAGACCCAGTACTTC
CSAAGRERLSGSQETQYF
>TRBV25-1|TRBJ2-1|TRBD2|many
TGTGCCAGCAGTGAAACTAGCGGGAGGGACATAAGCTCCTACAATGAGCAGTTCTTC
CASSETSGRDISSYNEQFF
>TRBV7-3|TRBJ1-6|.|many
TGTGCCAGCAGCCCCGGACCGAGCTCACCCCTCCACTTT
CASSPGPSSPLHF
>TRBV2|TRBJ2-2|.|many
TGTGCCGGGGGGGGACAGAACACCGGGGAGCTGTTTTTT
CAGGGQNTGELFF
>TRBV9|TRBJ1-3|TRBD1|.
TGTGACAGCAGCAAAACAGGGGCACGGGGAAACACCATATATTTT
CDSSKTGARGNTIYF
>TRBV20-1|TRBJ2-5|TRBD1|few
TGCAGTGTTGGGGACAGGGGAGAGACCCAGTACTTC
CSVGDRGETQYF
>TRBV7-9|TRBJ2-1|TRBD1|many
TGCGCCAGCAGCCTGGGACAGTACAATGAGCAGTTCTTC
CASSLGQYNEQFF
>TRBV19|TRBJ2-7|TRBD1|many
TGTGCCAGTAGTGTCTCCGGGACAGGCTACGAGCAGTACTTC
CASSVSGTGYEQYF
>TRBV11-3|TRBJ1-1|.|few
TGTGCCAGCAGCTCGCTACCCGGACGGGGCGGCTTTGAAGCTTTCTTT
CASSSLPGRGGFEAFF
>TRBV5-1|TRBJ2-1|TRBD2|many
TGCGCCAGCAGCTTGCCGGGAGGCTACAATGAGCAGTTCTTC
CASSLPGGYNEQFF
>TRBV12-3/TRBV12-4|TRBJ2-7|.|.
TGTGCCAGCAGTCTGAGTCCGCTCTACGAGCAGTACTTC
CASSLSPLYEQYF
>TRBV18|TRBJ2-3|.|many
TGTGCCAGCTCACGAGGAGGCCCCACAGATACGCAGTATTTT
CASSRGGPTDTQYF
>TRBV20-1|TRBJ2-3|.|few
TGCAGTGCTAGAGAATATGGAGATAGCACAGATACGCAGTATTTT
CSAREYGDSTDTQYF
>TRBV27|TRBJ2-1|TRBD2|many
TGTGCCAGCAGTTCCTTAGCGGGAGCAGACGAGCAGTTCTTC
CASSSLAGADEQFF
>TRBV28|TRBJ2-7|TRBD1|many
TGTGCCACCCGGGGACAGTTCCGCGAGCAGTACTTC
CATRGQFREQYF